This T cell receptor beta chain is from a study of CD4+ T cells in melanoma (dated by TCRdb to 2022 to 2024). The study in broad terms: The study investigated neoantigen-specific CD4+ T cells in human melanoma.

Donors were patients with melanoma. From the germline V gene, CDR1 is MNHEY and CDR2 is SVGAGI. V is shortened by 3 bases, J by 4 bases, and the region joining them spans 12 bases. Including cysteine and phenylalanine, the CDR3 has 14 amino acids. Only the CDR3 DNA stays, 42 bases, in frame from base 1. This clone was seen a single time. What antigen it recognizes has not been identified. Per-base qualities were not stored, and no clone one base away is much larger. The study at large found these results: According to the report, neoantigen-specific CD4+ T cells in melanoma displayed diverse differentiation states. Neoantigen-specific CD4+ T cells were reported to be correlated with the function of CD8+ T cells, macrophages and B cells.

The method behind the library was the immunoSEQ multiplex PCR assay. The immuneACCESS repertoire file appears here via TCRdb, limited to in-frame rearrangements. These files lack a portion of the clones; in checked studies, under half of the deficit traces to unresolved V genes, and the cause of the others is not known. The sample includes a few thousand clones, with approximately 72% observed a single time. Of the sample, around 22% is held by the ten largest clones. Sample: cells from a culture (not recorded whether cultured in vitro). This sequence was found in a human donor with melanoma. The chain employs TRBV6-5 and TRBJ2-5; the D segment might be TRBD1 or TRBD2, since each matches 5 bases. CDR3 sequence: CASSYMGVRETQYF. The base sequence is TGTGCCAGCAGTTATATGGGGGTCCGAGAGACCCAGTACTTC.